Sequencing of this T cell receptor (beta chain) was carried out in a study of control samples from healthy donors and cancer patients. Using immunoSEQ multiplex PCR, the repertoire was profiled, and TCRdb retains in-frame clones only, with some absent. The sample gives 260,000 or so clones, roughly 87% of which show up once; about an eighth is in the top ten. Germline lookup yields CDR1 LNHDA and CDR2 SQIVND (reference sequence). After removal of 7 bases from V and 8 bases from J, the junction contained 3 bases not matched to a gene. This CDR3 contains 13 residues. Specimen: PBMCs. V usage is TRBV19 and J usage is TRBJ1-4; 11 nucleotides match TRBD1. This TCR came from a woman aged 55-69 years with lung cancer. CDR3 bases: TGTGCCAGTACCAGGGACAGGGGGGAAAAACTGTTTTTT. Protein: CASTRDRGEKLFF.